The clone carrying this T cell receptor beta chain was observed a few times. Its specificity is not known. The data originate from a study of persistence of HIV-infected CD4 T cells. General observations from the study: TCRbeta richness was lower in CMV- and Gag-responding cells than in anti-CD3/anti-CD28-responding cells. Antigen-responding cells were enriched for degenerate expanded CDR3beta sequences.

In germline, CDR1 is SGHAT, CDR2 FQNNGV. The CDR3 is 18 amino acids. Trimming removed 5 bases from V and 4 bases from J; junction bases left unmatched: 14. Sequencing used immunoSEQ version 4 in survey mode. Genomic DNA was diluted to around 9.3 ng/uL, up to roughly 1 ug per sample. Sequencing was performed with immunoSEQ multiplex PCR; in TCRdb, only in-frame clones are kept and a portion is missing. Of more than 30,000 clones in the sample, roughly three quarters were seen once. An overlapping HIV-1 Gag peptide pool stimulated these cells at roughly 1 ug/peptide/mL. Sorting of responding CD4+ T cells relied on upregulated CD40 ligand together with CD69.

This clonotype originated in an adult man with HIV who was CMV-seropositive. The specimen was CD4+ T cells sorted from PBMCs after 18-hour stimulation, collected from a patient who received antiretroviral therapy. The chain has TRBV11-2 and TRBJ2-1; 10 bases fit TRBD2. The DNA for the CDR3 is TGTGCCAGCAGCCCCCACGAGCGGGGGGGCCGGCAGTACAATGAGCAGTTCTTC. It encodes CASSPHERGGRQYNEQFF.